This T cell receptor beta chain originates from a study of shared clonotypes between healthy human individuals. As for the study in general: Each donor contributed plates that comprised three CD4 naive, three CD4 memory, two CD8 naive and one CD8 memory.

Notes on the study in general: It was the non-shared clonotypes that had lower generation probabilities than clonotypes shared by all four donors.

In regard to this clone: Its antigen is not identified.

In the original workflow: Quality scores were absent from the junction-only immunoSEQ sequences, so filtering differed. Assay used: immunoSEQ multiplex PCR; TCRdb lists only in-frame clones, some missing. V and J calls and clone size are given by that table; D and trimming were obtained from the DNA. The sample gives hundreds of thousands of clones, around 73% of which show up once; roughly 2% is in the top ten. The germline V gene encodes CDR1 MDHEN and CDR2 SYDVKM. This CDR3 has 15 residues. V shed 6 bases and J shed 0 bases, with 12 bases lying between them. Naive CD4+ cells were CD45RA-selected; the remaining cells were memory.

Sequenced material: memory CD4+ T cells sorted from blood. The sample's subset: CD45RA-negative fraction. The chain is built from TRBV28 and TRBJ1-5, with D possibly matching TRBD1 (5 bases). This clonotype was sampled from a woman under 40 in good health. CDR3 nucleotide sequence: TGTGCCAGCAGCACCTCCGGGACTAGCAATCAGCCCCAGCATTTT. It codes for CASSTSGTSNQPQHF.